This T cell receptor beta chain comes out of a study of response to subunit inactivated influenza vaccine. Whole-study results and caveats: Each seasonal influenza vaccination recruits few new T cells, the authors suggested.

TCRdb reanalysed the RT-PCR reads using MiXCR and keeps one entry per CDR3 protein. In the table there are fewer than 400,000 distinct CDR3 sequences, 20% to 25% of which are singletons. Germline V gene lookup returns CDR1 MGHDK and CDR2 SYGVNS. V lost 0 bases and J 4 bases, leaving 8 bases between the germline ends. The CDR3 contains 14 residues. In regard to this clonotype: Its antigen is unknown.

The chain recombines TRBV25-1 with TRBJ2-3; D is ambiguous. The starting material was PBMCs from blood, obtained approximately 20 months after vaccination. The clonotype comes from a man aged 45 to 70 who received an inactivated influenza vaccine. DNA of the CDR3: TGTGCCAGCAGTGAATACGATCTTTCAGATACGCAGTATTTT. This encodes CASSEYDLSDTQYF.